Shown below are 10 T cell receptor beta chains from a single sample sequenced in a study of glioma-infiltrating T cells after dendritic cell vaccination. Assay used: immunoSEQ multiplex PCR; TCRdb lists only in-frame clones, some missing. The data show approximately 50,000 clones, with about 84% seen just once and about 8.1% held by the top ten. Noted time point: after dendritic cell vaccination, including at tumor progression/relapse. The sequenced sample was blood, obtained after dendritic cell vaccination. The receptors were gathered from a human donor with glioblastoma.

The J gene is TRBJ2-1, the V gene TRBV6-5, with D possibly being TRBD1 (6 bases). The CDR3 totals 13 residues. V gave up 6 bases and J gave up 6 bases, with 12 bases separating them. From germline, CDR1 is MNHEY and CDR2 SVGAGI. The CDR3 DNA is TGTGCCAGCAGGGACAGTCCTGTCAATGAGCAGTTCTTC. Its translation is CASRDSPVNEQFF.

This clone was seen only a few times. The chain employs TRBV27 and TRBJ2-5; 10 bases map to TRBD1. J gave up 1 base and V 7 bases, and 6 bases lay outside the gene matches. Germline CDR1 MNHEY, CDR2 SMNVEV (reference sequence). The CDR3 spans 15 residues. CDR3 residues: CASTWTGGFQETQYF. DNA for the CDR3: TGTGCCAGCACTTGGACAGGGGGTTTCCAAGAGACCCAGTACTTC.

The chain couples TRBV10-3 to TRBJ2-2, with 8 nucleotides matching TRBD1. With 6 bases clipped from V and 7 bases from J, the junction kept 7 bases outside the gene matches. Germline V CDR1 and CDR2: ENHRY, SYGVKD. This CDR3 comprises 14 residues. The CDR3 loop reads CAISPDRVGGELFF. In DNA form, the CDR3 reads TGTGCCATCAGCCCGGACAGGGTGGGCGGGGAGCTGTTTTTT.

The V call is TRBV6-5, the J call TRBJ1-3; 10 nucleotides agree with TRBD1. The CDR3 has 13 residues. Germline-derived CDR1 and CDR2 are MNHEY and SVGAGI. The J segment lost 8 bases and the V segment lost 6 bases, leaving 4 bases of the junction unmatched. The CDR3 sequence is CASRTGGMDTIYF. The CDR3, as DNA: TGTGCCAGCAGGACAGGGGGCATGGACACCATATATTTT.

This clone appeared a single time. CDR3 bases: TGTGCCAGCAGCTTGAGACACGAAAACTACGAGCAGTACTTC. It specifies CASSLRHENYEQYF. The chain combines TRBV11-2 with TRBJ2-7, with D unresolved. The CDR3 contains 14 residues. Looked up from germline, CDR1 is SGHAT and CDR2 is FQNNGV. V was shortened by 3 bases and J by 3 bases, with 12 bases between the two germline ends.

V and J are TRBV28 and TRBJ1-1; D is undetermined. Trimming took 5 bases from V and 7 from J, leaving 17 bases between them. Germline CDR1 is MDHEN and CDR2 is SYDVKM. The CDR3 extends over 14 amino acids. The CDR3 sequence: CASSPLGQEVEAFF. CDR3 DNA sequence: TGTGCCAGCAGTCCCCTTGGGCAGGAGGTTGAAGCTTTCTTT.

Points on this clone: The same CDR3 also results from other DNA sequences found in this sample. The chain carries TRBV28 and TRBJ1-1; D perhaps matches TRBD1 (5 bases). Trimming stripped 3 bases from V and 4 bases from J, with 12 bases between. Germline values: CDR1 MDHEN, CDR2 SYDVKM. This CDR3 is built from 14 residues. For the CDR3, the DNA is TGTGCCAGCAGTTTCGGTAGGGGAGGCACTGAAGCTTTCTTT. Translation gives CASSFGRGGTEAFF.

The chain links TRBV4-3 to TRBJ1-1; D gene unclear. Per germline, CDR1 LGHNA and CDR2 YSLEER. The CDR3 extends over 15 amino acids. Deletions cut 1 base from V and 2 bases from J, with 11 bases between. The CDR3 protein is CASSQANRVNTEAFF. The DNA of the CDR3 is TGCGCCAGCAGCCAAGCGAACCGGGTAAACACTGAAGCTTTCTTT.

This sequence joins TRBV7-3 and TRBJ1-5, with a weak D call TRBD1 (5 bases). Trimming stripped 5 bases from V and 2 bases from J, with 7 bases between. The CDR3 runs 13 residues. Per the germline V gene, CDR1 is SGHTA and CDR2 is FQGTGA. The CDR3 nucleotides are TGTGCCAGCAGCATGGGGCGCAATCAGCCCCAGCATTTT. This sequence encodes CASSMGRNQPQHF.

The rearrangement uses TRBV6-1 and TRBJ1-1; D might be TRBD1 (6 bases). This CDR3 contains 14 residues. The ends were cut back, 3 bases at V and 8 bases at J, with 16 bases in the middle. The V gene's germline CDR1 is MNHNS and CDR2 SASEGT. The CDR3 DNA sequence: TGTGCCAGCAGTGACGCTACAGGGTCGAGGGAAGCTTTCTTT. Encoded protein: CASSDATGSREAFF.